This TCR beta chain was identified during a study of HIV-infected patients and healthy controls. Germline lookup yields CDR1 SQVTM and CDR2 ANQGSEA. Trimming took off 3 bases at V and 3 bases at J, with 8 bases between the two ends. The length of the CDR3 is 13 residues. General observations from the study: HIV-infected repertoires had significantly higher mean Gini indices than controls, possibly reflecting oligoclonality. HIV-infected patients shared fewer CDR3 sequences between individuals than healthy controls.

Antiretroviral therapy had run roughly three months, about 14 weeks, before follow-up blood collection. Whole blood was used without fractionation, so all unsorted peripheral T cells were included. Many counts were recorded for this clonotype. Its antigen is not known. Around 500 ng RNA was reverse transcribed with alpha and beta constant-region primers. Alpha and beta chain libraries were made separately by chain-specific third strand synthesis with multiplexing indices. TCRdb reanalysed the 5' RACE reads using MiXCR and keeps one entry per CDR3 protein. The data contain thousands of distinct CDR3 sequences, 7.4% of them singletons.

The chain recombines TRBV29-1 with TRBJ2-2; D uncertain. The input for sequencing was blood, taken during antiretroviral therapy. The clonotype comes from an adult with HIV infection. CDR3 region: CSVEDGDTGELFF. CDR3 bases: TGCAGCGTTGAGGACGGAGACACCGGGGAGCTGTTTTTT.